What follows is one TCR beta chain and its context. Generated by immunoSEQ multiplex PCR, the TCRdb table keeps only in-frame clones and is missing some. This table holds around 250,000 clones, 82% found once. This sample is part of a study of blood T cell repertoires in COVID-19. The sequence was collected from a woman in her late teens or twenties with acute or convalescent COVID-19. Sequencing used peripheral blood.

In DNA form, the CDR3 reads TGCGCCAGCAGCCAAGAAGGGGGAAGGACCGGGGAGCTGTTTTTT. Encoded protein: CASSQEGGRTGELFF. This sequence joins TRBV4-3 and TRBJ2-2, with a tentative D call TRBD1 (6 bases). The CDR3 loop spans 15 amino acids. Germline V lookup: CDR1 LGHNA, CDR2 YSLEER. V was cut by 0 bases and J by 5 bases, with 10 bases left in between.